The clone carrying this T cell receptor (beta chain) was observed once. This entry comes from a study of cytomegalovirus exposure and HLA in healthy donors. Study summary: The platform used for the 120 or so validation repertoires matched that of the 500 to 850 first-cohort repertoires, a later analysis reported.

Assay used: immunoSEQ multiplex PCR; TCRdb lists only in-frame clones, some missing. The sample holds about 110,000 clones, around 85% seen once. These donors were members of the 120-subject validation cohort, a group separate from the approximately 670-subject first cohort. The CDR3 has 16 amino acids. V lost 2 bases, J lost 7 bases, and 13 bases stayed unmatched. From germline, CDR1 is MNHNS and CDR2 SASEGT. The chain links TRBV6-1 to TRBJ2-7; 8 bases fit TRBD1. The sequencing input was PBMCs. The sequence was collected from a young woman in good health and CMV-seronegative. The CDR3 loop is CASSERLIGTGGEQYF. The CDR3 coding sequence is TGTGCCAGCAGTGAAAGATTGATTGGGACAGGAGGGGAGCAGTACTTC.